This T cell receptor beta chain appears in the sequencing data of a study of prognosis after radiotherapy for stage I lung cancer. Background on the study: The patients comprised over 10 men and several women, spanning ages roughly 53 to 90 and having a median of about 74 years. Following radiotherapy, a few patients went on to present distant metastases at a median of around seven months, and approximately 16 exhibited no significant progression.

Study results and caveats: Unique TCR clone counts went down once patients had stereotactic body radiation therapy, median approximately 10,000 versus 7,000.

From germline, CDR1 is MNHEY and CDR2 SVGEGT. The CDR3 sequence is 16 residues long. As to this clonotype: The antigen is not known. At one of its ends the junction is not consistent with the germline gene, which may arise from a read error.

It was by two-round multiplex PCR that TCR beta CDR3 was amplified from genomic DNA. Used in first-round PCR were primers specific to each TRBV and TRBJ gene. Universal primers were what the second PCR round relied on. TCRdb itself ran the multiplex PCR reads through MiXCR, one entry per CDR3 protein. The sample records 20,000 to 25,000 distinct CDR3 sequences, about 40% being singletons. This chain uses TRBV6-2 or TRBV6-3 with TRBJ1-6; 7 bases fit TRBD1. The origin of this receptor is a donor aged 50 or older with non-small cell lung cancer. The sample here was PBMCs, taken before or after stereotactic body radiation therapy (not recorded which). CDR3 sequence (DNA): TGTGTCAGCAGTGAAGTAGGGACAGTGGGTAATTCACCCCTCCACTTT. As protein: CVSSEVGTVGNSPLHF.